This is a list of T cell receptor beta chains from one sample in a study of blood T cell repertoires in COVID-19. Method: immunoSEQ multiplex PCR; TCRdb's copy keeps in-frame clones and lacks some. The profile covers about 61,000 clones, with more than 70% appearing a single time and around 21% taken by the ten largest. The sequenced sample was peripheral blood. These TCRs come from a woman between 50 and 59 years old with active or convalescent COVID-19. The CDR3 runs from the conserved cysteine through the conserved F or W.

V | length | CDR3
TRBV5-6 | 15 | CASSLRFRAGYGYTF
TRBV6-1 | 15 | CASSEEHRVKYGYTF
TRBV6-4 | 14 | CASSLAAGAGELFF
TRBV30 | 15 | CAWKDGALESYGYTF
TRBV19 | 14 | CASSITGGRETQYF
TRBV7-3 | 15 | CASSLLSGGPHEQFF
TRBV11-2 | 17 | CASSLAGGSGTYNEQFF
TRBV14 | 16 | CASSPVAGGPYNEQFF
TRBV29-1 | 16 | CSAGRLAGVSYNEQFF
TRBV11-2 | 18 | CASSLDLAGGLAKNIQYF
TRBV5-6 | 14 | CASSPGLAGGEQYF
TRBV5-4 | 13 | CASSPDGRDEQFF
TRBV9 | 15 | CASSARQGLVSGYTF
TRBV11-2 | 14 | CASSLRAGSSGYTF
TRBV3-1/TRBV3-2 | 16 | CASSPFRGATNYGYTF
TRBV27 | 16 | CASSSIAGSSYNEQFF
TRBV2 | 16 | CASSGSGRAYTGELFF
TRBV13 | 14 | CASSSRVATDEQYF
TRBV9 | 15 | CASSHQGTGQETQYF
TRBV9 | 16 | CASSVQYGTSGETQYF
TRBV9 | 13 | CASKGRGGYGYTF
TRBV7-8 | 16 | CASSLAWLAQTDTQYF
TRBV6-2/TRBV6-3 | 16 | CASSYSVGQGYNEQFF
TRBV7-3 | 14 | CASRVAVNTGELFF
TRBV6-6 | 15 | CASSYSGQELNGYTF
TRBV18 | 12 | CASSPIVGEQFF
TRBV19 | 15 | CASKVGLDALNEQFF
TRBV5-4 | 15 | CASSLAQGDINEQYF
TRBV13 | 15 | CASSLDGQGRNEQYF
TRBV19 | 13 | CASSEDSYNEQFF
TRBV2 | 14 | CASSRTTGPTEAFF
TRBV7-2 | 15 | CASSLDPAGIQPQHF
TRBV5-8 | 13 | CASSTTGLPGAFF
TRBV30 | 13 | CAWSITGAYGYTF
TRBV7-3 | 12 | CASSLNGYEQFF
TRBV7-6 | 15 | CASSRGHAGADTQYF
TRBV21-1 | 15 | CASSMIRGANYGYTF
TRBV7-3 | 14 | CASSLRQFNSPLHF
TRBV9 | 15 | CASSVGQGLMEKLFF
TRBV5-6 | 14 | CASSLSRQSSPLHF
TRBV29-1 | 16 | CSAQLAEKETTYEQYF
TRBV19 | 15 | CASREGTGINQPQHF
TRBV14 | 15 | CASSQPGTGFDGYTF
TRBV7-3 | 15 | CASSLMGQGDYGYTF
TRBV5-1 | 17 | CASSLRGGLELVDEQYF
TRBV7-7 | 15 | CASSPVGGAGETQYF